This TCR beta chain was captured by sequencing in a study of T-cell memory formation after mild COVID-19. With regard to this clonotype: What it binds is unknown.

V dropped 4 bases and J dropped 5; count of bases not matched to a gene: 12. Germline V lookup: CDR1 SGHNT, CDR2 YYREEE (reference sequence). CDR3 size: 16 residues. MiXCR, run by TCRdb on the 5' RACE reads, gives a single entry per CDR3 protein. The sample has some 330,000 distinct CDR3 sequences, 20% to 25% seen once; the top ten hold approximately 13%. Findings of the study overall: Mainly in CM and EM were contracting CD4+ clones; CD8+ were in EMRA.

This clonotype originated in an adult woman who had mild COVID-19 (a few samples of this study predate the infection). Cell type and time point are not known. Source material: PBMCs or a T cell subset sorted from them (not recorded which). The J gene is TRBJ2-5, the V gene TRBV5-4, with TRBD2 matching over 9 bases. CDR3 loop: CASSLGASGAAETQYF. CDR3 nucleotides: TGTGCCAGCAGCCTGGGGGCTAGCGGGGCTGCTGAGACCCAGTACTTC.